The 2 T cell receptor beta chains in this list originate from one sample, sequenced in a study of low-dose radiotherapy and immunotherapy resistance in tumors. Alpha- and beta-chain coverage of first-strand cDNA came from TRAV- and TRBV-specific primers. TCRs underwent approximately 20 PCR cycles of amplification with a constant-region primer and V-primer adapter. TCRdb fed the reads into MiXCR, producing one record per CDR3 protein. This sample yields tens of thousands of distinct CDR3 sequences, of which approximately 49% are seen a single time; approximately 5.9% belongs to the top ten. The time point was: after trial treatment. The treatment is: LDRT plus nivolumab, ipilimumab, low-dose cyclophosphamide and aspirin (RACIN trial). The sequencing used PBMCs, collected after low-dose radiotherapy plus immunotherapy. The source is a male donor with gallbladder cancer.

This clonotype was recorded at least ten times. The chain has TRBV19 and TRBJ1-5; TRBD1 aligns across 7 bases. V shed 5 bases, J shed 3 bases, and the junction held 7 bases outside the gene matches. This CDR3 is 15 amino acids long. Germline V lookup: CDR1 LNHDA, CDR2 SQIVND (reference sequence). The CDR3 nucleotides read TGTGCCAGTAGTCCGGACAGGCACCACAATCAGCCCCAGCATTTT. This gives the protein CASSPDRHHNQPQHF.

The rearrangement joins TRBV29-1 to TRBJ2-7; D possibly corresponds to TRBD2 (5 bases). This CDR3 comprises 14 residues. V lost 5 bases to trimming and J lost 4 bases, with 18 bases between them. CDR1 and CDR2 from the germline V gene are SQVTM and ANQGSEA. CDR3 sequence reads: CSVRFGKSIYEQYF. CDR3 nucleotides: TGCAGCGTTCGGTTCGGGAAGAGCATTTACGAGCAGTACTTC.